A single sample is the source of the 32 T cell receptor beta chains below, sequenced in a study of blood T cell repertoires in COVID-19. Sequencing used immunoSEQ multiplex PCR; TCRdb keeps in-frame clones, though not all of them. The repertoire holds approximately 500,000 clones, 75% to 90% seen once, with 3.2% in the top ten. Material for sequencing was peripheral blood. The receptors derive from a human donor in a cohort sampled during active COVID-19.

A note on this clone: The sample has other DNA sequences that encode this CDR3 too. The chain is built from TRBV12-5 and TRBJ2-3, with D unclear. The germline V gene encodes CDR1 LGHNT and CDR2 FRNRAP. This CDR3 is built from 12 residues. V was trimmed by 5 bases and J by 3 bases, leaving 6 bases between them. Written as DNA, the CDR3 is TGTGCTAGTGGTCTCCTGACAGATACGCAGTATTTT. The encoded protein is CASGLLTDTQYF. The full variable domain, its missing parts supplied by reference TRBV12-5 and TRBJ2-3, is DARVTQTPRHKVTEMGQEVTMRCQPILGHNTVFWYRQTMMQGLELLAYFRNRAPLDDSGMPKDRFSAEMPDATLATLKIQPSEPRDSAVYFCASGLLTDTQYFGPGTRLTVL.

This rearrangement joins TRBV7-2 to TRBJ2-2; D perhaps matches TRBD2 (5 bases). Trimming left V 5 bases short and J 4 bases short, with 5 bases between. The CDR3 is made up of 12 amino acids. Germline V gene data show CDR1 as SGHTA and CDR2 as FQGNSA. CDR3 DNA sequence: TGTGCCAGCAGCCGGGGCACCGGGGAGCTGTTTTTT. This encodes CASSRGTGELFF.

V usage is TRBV4-1 and J usage is TRBJ2-5; the match to TRBD1 covers 11 bases. The CDR3 sequence is 15 residues long. Germline loops: CDR1 MGHRA, CDR2 YSYEKL. Trimming removed 5 bases from V and 5 bases from J; junction bases left unmatched: 7. CDR3 nucleotide sequence: TGCGCCAGCAGCTCTCGGACAGGGGGCCGGGAGACCCAGTACTTC. It translates to CASSSRTGGRETQYF.

The rearrangement joins TRBV7-3 to TRBJ2-1; a possible D gene is TRBD2 (6 bases). The germline V and J ends were trimmed by 5 bases and 8 bases, with 19 bases remaining between them. Germline V gene lookup returns CDR1 SGHTA and CDR2 FQGTGA. The CDR3 contains 15 residues. CDR3 nucleotide sequence: TGTGCCAGCAGCCCAGGACTACCTAATAATGATGAGCAGTTCTTC. Amino acid sequence: CASSPGLPNNDEQFF.

The chain carries TRBV6-2 or TRBV6-3 and TRBJ2-5, with 13 bases identical to TRBD2. The CDR3 consists of 17 residues. Per germline, CDR1 MNHEY and CDR2 SVGEGT. With 4 bases clipped from V and 3 bases from J, the junction kept 8 bases outside the gene matches. CDR3: CASSSSGLAGMEETQYF. CDR3 sequence (DNA): TGTGCCAGCAGTTCCTCGGGACTAGCGGGAATGGAAGAGACCCAGTACTTC.

In its sample, this clone was seen once. This chain uses TRBV3-1 (or the pseudogene TRBV3-2) with TRBJ1-5; D not resolved. The CDR3 loop spans 14 amino acids. CDR1 is LGHDT, CDR2 YNNKEL, per germline (reference sequence). The germline V and J ends were trimmed by 1 base and 11 bases, with 15 bases remaining between them. In nucleotides, the CDR3 is TGTGCCAGCAGCCAAGCCCCTGACTATCCCGCCCAGCATTTT. Translated, it gives CASSQAPDYPAQHF.

J is TRBJ1-2 and V is TRBV7-2; D is unresolved. V gave up 7 bases and J gave up 5 bases, with 23 bases separating them. This CDR3 comprises 16 residues. Looked up from germline, CDR1 is SGHTA and CDR2 is FQGNSA. The CDR3 here is CASNRPTLGFGYGYTF. CDR3 nucleotide sequence: TGTGCCAGCAACCGGCCCACCTTGGGCTTTGGGTATGGCTACACCTTC.

The J gene is TRBJ1-2, the V gene TRBV2; D perhaps matches TRBD1 (5 bases). Germline V gives CDR1 SNHLY, CDR2 FYNNEI. This CDR3 region has 15 residues. V was trimmed by 3 bases and J by 2 bases, leaving 13 bases between them. This chain's CDR3 is CASSDTAGINYGYTF. As DNA, the CDR3 is TGTGCCAGCAGTGACACCGCAGGGATCAACTATGGCTACACCTTC.

The chain recombines TRBV5-6 with TRBJ2-3; the match to TRBD2 covers 16 bases. V gave up 0 bases and J gave up 3 bases; unmatched junction bases: 4. The CDR3 length is 18 residues. The germline CDR1 and CDR2 sequences are SGHDT and YYEEEE. CDR3 bases: TGTGCCAGCAGCTTGGCCGGGACTAGCGGGAGGGTAACAGATACGCAGTATTTT. Its translation is CASSLAGTSGRVTDTQYF.

The chain uses TRBV25-1 and TRBJ2-7; 8 nucleotides align to TRBD1. The CDR3 extends over 14 amino acids. The ends lost 8 bases at V and 2 bases at J; junction bases unmatched: 8. In germline, CDR1 is MGHDK, CDR2 SYGVNS. The CDR3 bases are TGTGCCAGCGGAAAGGCAGGGGGCCCCTACGAGCAGTACTTC. The encoded protein is CASGKAGGPYEQYF.

The CDR3 reads CASSLAADRRTPLHF. Here the CDR3 DNA reads TGTGCCAGCAGCTTAGCTGCTGACAGGAGGACACCCCTCCACTTT. The J gene is TRBJ1-6, the V gene TRBV7-6; tentatively, D is TRBD1 (6 bases). The V gene's germline CDR1 is SGHVS and CDR2 FNYEAQ. V lost 0 bases, J lost 11 bases, and 14 bases lay in between. CDR3 length: 15 residues.

This chain connects TRBV5-1 to TRBJ2-2; 8 nucleotides align to TRBD2. V lost 4 bases to trimming and J lost 7 bases; unmatched junction nucleotides: 9. Germline V gene sequence: CDR1 SGHRS, CDR2 YFSETQ. The CDR3 covers 15 residues. The CDR3 nucleotides are TGCGCCAGCAGCACCAGCGGGAGCGAACACGGGGAGCTGTTTTTT. It codes for CASSTSGSEHGELFF. The variable domain in full, completed from reference TRBV5-1 and TRBJ2-2, reads KAGVTQTPRYLIKTRGQQVTLSCSPISGHRSVSWYQQTPGQGLQFLFEYFSETQRNKGNFPGRFSGRQFSNSRSEMNVSTLELGDSALYLCASSTSGSEHGELFFGEGSRLTVL.

The V call is TRBV7-3, the J call TRBJ2-2, with TRBD2 as a possible D gene (6 bases). Germline loops: CDR1 SGHTA, CDR2 FQGTGA. This CDR3 spans 12 amino acids. V gave up 10 bases and J gave up 7 bases, with 13 bases separating them. The CDR3 DNA is TGTGCCACCATGGGCGGGGACGGGGAGCTGTTTTTT. This translates into CATMGGDGELFF.

V is TRBV7-8 and J is TRBJ1-1; TRBD1 might be the D (5 bases). Trimming removed 8 bases from V and 4 bases from J, with 23 bases in between. Germline CDR1 SGHVS, CDR2 FQNEAQ. There are 16 residues in the CDR3. The CDR3 region has the DNA TGTGCCAGCGGAGGAGGGCTGTCGGGGACGGGCACTGAAGCTTTCTTT. As protein: CASGGGLSGTGTEAFF.

This chain uses TRBV5-1 with TRBJ2-7, with a weak D call TRBD1 (6 bases). CDR3 length: 12 residues. Trimming cost V 4 bases and J 11 bases, with 16 bases left between them. CDR1 and CDR2 from the germline V gene are SGHRS and YFSETQ. This CDR3 is CASSPRDNQKYF. The CDR3 region has the DNA TGCGCCAGCAGCCCCCGGGACAATCAAAAGTACTTC. Variable domain in full (rest from reference TRBV5-1 and TRBJ2-7): KAGVTQTPRYLIKTRGQQVTLSCSPISGHRSVSWYQQTPGQGLQFLFEYFSETQRNKGNFPGRFSGRQFSNSRSEMNVSTLELGDSALYLCASSPRDNQKYFGPGTRLTVT.

The V call is TRBV6-5, the J call TRBJ1-2; D is unclear. The germline V gene encodes CDR1 MNHEY and CDR2 SVGAGI. The V end lost 3 bases, the J end lost 2 bases, and 7 bases lay between the germline ends. The CDR3 is 13 residues long. CDR3 DNA sequence: TGTGCCAGCAGTTATGACACCAACTATGGCTACACCTTC. Translating it yields CASSYDTNYGYTF.

The chain is built from TRBV19 and TRBJ1-6, with D perhaps TRBD1 (6 bases). V lost 5 bases to trimming and J lost 8 bases, with 13 bases between them. CDR3 size: 14 residues. Germline V lookup: CDR1 LNHDA, CDR2 SQIVND (reference sequence). The CDR3 DNA reads TGTGCCAGTAGTCCCGGACAGATTCATTCACCCCTCCACTTT. Translating it yields CASSPGQIHSPLHF.

V gene TRBV4-1 combines with J gene TRBJ1-4; D might be TRBD1 (5 bases). Germline CDR1 reads MGHRA; CDR2 reads YSYEKL. The CDR3 covers 15 residues. Trimming cost V 0 bases and J 8 bases, with 13 bases left between them. The CDR3 protein is CASSQDHDRREKLFF. CDR3 bases: TGCGCCAGCAGCCAAGATCATGACAGAAGGGAAAAACTGTTTTTT.

The chain carries TRBV10-1 and TRBJ2-5, with 10 bases matching TRBD1. Losses at the gene ends were 4 bases for V and 5 bases for J; bases not matched to a gene: 10. This CDR3 region has 16 residues. Germline CDR1 reads WNHNN; CDR2 reads SYGVQD (reference sequence). CDR3 sequence: CASSGPRTGGKETQYF. In DNA, the CDR3 is TGCGCCAGCAGTGGACCGCGGACAGGGGGGAAGGAGACCCAGTACTTC.

The chain combines TRBV5-1 with TRBJ2-3; the match to TRBD2 covers 8 bases. CDR1 SGHRS and CDR2 YFSETQ come from the germline V gene. V shed 2 bases, J shed 5 bases, and the junction held 4 bases outside the gene matches. The CDR3 sequence is 14 residues long. The chain's CDR3 is CASSLAGAEDTQYF. DNA for the CDR3: TGCGCCAGCAGCTTAGCGGGAGCGGAAGATACGCAGTATTTT.

This sequence joins TRBV4-1 and TRBJ2-4; 10 bases line up with TRBD2. The length of the CDR3 is 21 residues. After removal of 4 bases from V and 3 bases from J, the junction contained 21 bases not matched to a gene. Germline loops: CDR1 MGHRA, CDR2 YSYEKL. The CDR3 nucleotides are TGCGCCAGCAGCCCTAGGGGCCCTAGCGGGAGCTGGGGGATCGGCAAAAACATTCAGTACTTC. Its protein is CASSPRGPSGSWGIGKNIQYF.

This chain uses TRBV5-1 with TRBJ1-1, with D perhaps TRBD1 (6 bases). Trimming shortened V by 0 bases and J by 1 base, and 13 bases separated the two germline ends. Looked up from germline, CDR1 is SGHRS and CDR2 is YFSETQ. The CDR3 extends over 16 amino acids. The CDR3 spells CASSLAGDLTNTEAFF. The CDR3 DNA follows: TGCGCCAGCAGCTTGGCAGGGGATCTGACGAACACTGAAGCTTTCTTT.

CDR3 sequence: CASSPGGSHGNEQFF. Here the CDR3 DNA reads TGTGCCAGCTCACCGGGAGGTAGCCACGGGAATGAGCAGTTCTTC. The chain is built from TRBV18 and TRBJ2-1; perhaps TRBD2 as D (6 bases). The V gene lost 3 bases and the J gene lost 7 bases, with 16 bases spanning the gap. From germline, CDR1 is KGHSH and CDR2 LQKENI. The CDR3 length is 15 residues.

This clone was found once. This chain connects TRBV6-1 to TRBJ1-1; D might be TRBD1 (6 bases). This CDR3 region has 18 residues. V was clipped by 3 bases and J by 0 bases, with 20 bases between them. Germline V lookup: CDR1 MNHNS, CDR2 SASEGT. CDR3 loop: CASSDTGLGGPMNTEAFF. The DNA for the CDR3 is TGTGCCAGCAGTGACACAGGGTTAGGGGGACCCATGAACACTGAAGCTTTCTTT.

The rearrangement joins TRBV19 to TRBJ1-1; D is unresolved. The germline V and J ends were trimmed by 5 bases and 3 bases, with 10 bases remaining between them. Looked up from germline, CDR1 is LNHDA and CDR2 is SQIVND (reference sequence). The CDR3 is 13 residues long. The CDR3 DNA reads TGTGCCAGTAGTGATAAGAGGGACACTGAAGCTTTCTTT. Translation: CASSDKRDTEAFF.

Details on this clone: A much larger clonotype is one base distant, so this may be a read error. This sequence joins TRBV7-3 and TRBJ1-1; no reliable D call. Germline V gene lookup returns CDR1 SGHTA and CDR2 FQGTGA. Trimming removed 3 bases from V and 1 base from J, with 6 bases in between. This CDR3 comprises 13 residues. CDR3: CASSFGGNTEAFF. The CDR3 DNA sequence: TGTGCCAGCAGCTTTGGAGGGAACACTGAAGCTTTCTTT.

This clone was counted only a few times. V and J are TRBV2 and TRBJ2-1; 10 bases fit TRBD2. Germline lookup yields CDR1 SNHLY and CDR2 FYNNEI. CDR3 length equals 19 residues. V lost 0 bases to trimming and J lost 2 bases; unmatched junction nucleotides: 10. The CDR3 here is CASSEALLPSGSPYNEQFF. Here the CDR3 DNA reads TGTGCCAGCAGTGAAGCGCTTCTCCCTAGCGGGAGTCCCTACAATGAGCAGTTCTTC. The full variable domain, in which reference TRBV2 and TRBJ2-1 provide the parts outside the CDR3, is EPEVTQTPSHQVTQMGQEVILRCVPISNHLYFYWYRQILGQKVEFLVSFYNNEISEKSEIFDDQFSVERPDGSNFTLKIRSTKLEDSAMYFCASSEALLPSGSPYNEQFFGPGTRLTVL.

J is TRBJ2-7 and V is TRBV10-1; 7 bases map to TRBD1. This CDR3 spans 14 amino acids. Germline CDR1 and CDR2: WNHNN and SYGVQD (reference sequence). V was clipped by 0 bases and J by 2 bases; unmatched bases: 1. CDR3 sequence reads: CASSESQGAYEQYF. Written as DNA, the CDR3 is TGCGCCAGCAGTGAGTCCCAGGGGGCCTACGAGCAGTACTTC.

The CDR3 bases are TGTGCCTGGAGTGTTAATGGGAGGGATTCACCCCTCCACTTT. Encoded protein: CAWSVNGRDSPLHF. This chain uses TRBV30 with TRBJ1-6, with D unclear. Germline V gene sequence: CDR1 GTSNPN, CDR2 SVGIG (reference sequence). The CDR3 length is 14 residues. Trimming took off 0 bases at V and 8 bases at J, with 11 bases between the two ends. The entire variable domain, with the rest obtained from reference TRBV30 and TRBJ1-6, is as follows: SQTIHQWPATLVQPVGSPLSLECTVEGTSNPNLYWYRQAAGRGLQLLFYSVGIGQISSEVPQNLSASRPQDRQFILSSKKLLLSDSGFYLCAWSVNGRDSPLHFGNGTRLTVT.

The V gene is TRBV4-1, the J gene TRBJ2-5; 12 bases fit TRBD2. Germline CDR1 MGHRA, CDR2 YSYEKL. Trimming at V came to 0 bases and at J to 5 bases, leaving 10 bases not matched to a gene. There are 18 residues in the CDR3. CDR3 sequence reads: CASSQEPLAGGARETQYF. The CDR3 coding sequence is TGCGCCAGCAGCCAAGAACCTCTAGCGGGAGGGGCCCGGGAGACCCAGTACTTC.

The chain has TRBV30 and TRBJ2-5, with D unresolved. V was cut by 0 bases and J by 1 base, with 12 bases left in between. The V gene's germline CDR1 is GTSNPN and CDR2 SVGIG (reference sequence). CDR3 length: 15 amino acids. The CDR3: CAWSVLNFPQETQYF. CDR3 in DNA: TGTGCCTGGAGTGTACTGAACTTCCCCCAAGAGACCCAGTACTTC.

V usage is TRBV28 and J usage is TRBJ1-1; 7 bases fit TRBD1. V gave up 6 bases and J gave up 7 bases; unmatched junction bases: 8. This CDR3 comprises 13 residues. CDR1 and CDR2 (germline): MDHEN, SYDVKM. The CDR3 sequence is CASRKGQILEAFF. CDR3 coding DNA: TGTGCCAGCAGGAAGGGACAGATTCTTGAAGCTTTCTTT.